The clone carrying this T cell receptor (beta chain) was recorded a few times. The antigen is not known. The sample comes from a study of T-cell reconstitution after alpha-beta-depleted transplantation in children. General study findings and limits: As was reported, about two months after transplant, alpha-beta T cells came from several hundred expanded graft clones. T-cell numbers and diversity, one year after transplant, stemmed largely from T cells that were newly produced.

A TCRbeta library incorporating unique molecular identifiers was prepared. TCRdb re-called the PCR reads through MiXCR, storing one row per CDR3 protein. Among about 580,000 distinct CDR3 sequences listed, 27% were seen once. Germline loops: CDR1 SGHRS, CDR2 YFSETQ. The CDR3 loop spans 14 amino acids. The V end was cut by 1 base, the J end by 2 bases, with 9 bases between. Sequences were derived from PBMCs, sampled before TCRalphabeta/CD19-depleted stem cell transplant. This chain uses TRBV5-1 with TRBJ2-5; the D gene is possibly TRBD1 (5 bases). The receptor comes from a boy in the first two years of life with Wiskott-Aldrich syndrome, due to receive a stem cell transplant. Here the CDR3 reads CASSLPTAQETQYF. The CDR3 DNA reads TGCGCCAGCAGCTTGCCGACAGCACAAGAGACCCAGTACTTC.